This TCR beta chain was sequenced during a study of blood T cell repertoires in COVID-19. On the study more broadly: Acute and convalescent COVID-19 specimens originated in the United States, Italy and Spain. Nucleic acid was either cDNA or gDNA, and it came from T cells, B-cell-depleted T cells, or PBMCs.

Germline V gene data show CDR1 as LNHDA and CDR2 as SQIVND (reference sequence). V gave up 8 bases and J gave up 4 bases; unmatched junction bases: 3. The CDR3 sequence is 13 residues long. Generated by immunoSEQ multiplex PCR, the TCRdb table keeps only in-frame clones and is missing some. This repertoire shows 200,000 to 250,000 clones, approximately 90% found once; its top ten account for about a tenth. The origin of this receptor is a woman aged 45-65 years with COVID-19, enrolled during active disease. The genes are TRBV19 and TRBJ1-2, with TRBD1 identical over 11 bases. Sequencing was carried out using peripheral blood. The CDR3 loop reads CASQGQGAYGYTF. The CDR3 coding sequence is TGTGCCAGTCAAGGACAGGGGGCCTATGGCTACACCTTC.